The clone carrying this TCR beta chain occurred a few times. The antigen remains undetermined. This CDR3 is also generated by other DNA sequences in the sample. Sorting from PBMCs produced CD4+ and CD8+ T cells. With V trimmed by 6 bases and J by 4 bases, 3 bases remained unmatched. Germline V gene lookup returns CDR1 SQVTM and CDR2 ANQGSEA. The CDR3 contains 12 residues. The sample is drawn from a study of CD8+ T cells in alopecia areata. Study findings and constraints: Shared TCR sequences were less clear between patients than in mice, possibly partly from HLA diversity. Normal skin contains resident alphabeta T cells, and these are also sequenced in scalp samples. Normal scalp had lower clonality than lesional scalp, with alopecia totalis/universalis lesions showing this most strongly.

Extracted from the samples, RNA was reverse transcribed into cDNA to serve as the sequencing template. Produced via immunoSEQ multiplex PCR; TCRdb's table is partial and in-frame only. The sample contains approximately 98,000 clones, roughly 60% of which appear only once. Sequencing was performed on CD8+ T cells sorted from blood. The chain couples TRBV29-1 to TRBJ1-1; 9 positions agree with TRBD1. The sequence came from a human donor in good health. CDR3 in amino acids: CSVPTGGTEAFF. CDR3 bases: TGCAGCGTCCCGACAGGGGGCACTGAAGCTTTCTTT.